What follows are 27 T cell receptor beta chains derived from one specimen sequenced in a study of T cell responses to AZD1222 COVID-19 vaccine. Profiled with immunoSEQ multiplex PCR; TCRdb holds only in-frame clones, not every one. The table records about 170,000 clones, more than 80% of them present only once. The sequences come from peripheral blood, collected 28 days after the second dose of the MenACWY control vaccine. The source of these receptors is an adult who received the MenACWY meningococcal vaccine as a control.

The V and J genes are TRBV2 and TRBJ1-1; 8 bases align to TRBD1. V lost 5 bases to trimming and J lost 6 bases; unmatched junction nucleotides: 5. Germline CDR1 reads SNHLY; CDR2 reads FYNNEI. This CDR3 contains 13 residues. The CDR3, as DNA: TGTGCCAGCAGTACGGACAGGGTTCCTGAAGCTTTCTTT. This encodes CASSTDRVPEAFF.

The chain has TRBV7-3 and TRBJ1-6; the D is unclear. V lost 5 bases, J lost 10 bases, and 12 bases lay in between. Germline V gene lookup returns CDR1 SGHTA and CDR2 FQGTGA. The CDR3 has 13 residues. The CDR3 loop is CASSARRASPLHF. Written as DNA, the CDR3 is TGTGCCAGCAGCGCGAGAAGGGCCTCACCCCTCCACTTT.

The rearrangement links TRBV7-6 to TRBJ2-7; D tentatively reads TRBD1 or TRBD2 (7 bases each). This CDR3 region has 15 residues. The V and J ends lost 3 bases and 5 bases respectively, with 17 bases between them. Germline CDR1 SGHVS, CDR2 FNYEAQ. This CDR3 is CASSFYQGGDDEQYF. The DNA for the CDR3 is TGTGCCAGCAGCTTTTATCAGGGGGGGGACGACGAGCAGTACTTC.

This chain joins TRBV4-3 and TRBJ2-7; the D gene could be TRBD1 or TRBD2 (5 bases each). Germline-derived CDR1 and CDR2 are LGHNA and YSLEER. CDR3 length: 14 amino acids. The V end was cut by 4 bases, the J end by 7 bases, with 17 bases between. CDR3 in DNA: TGCGCCAGCAGCCCCAGAGGGGCGCGTCAAGAGCAGTACTTC. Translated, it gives CASSPRGARQEQYF.

The CDR3 reads CASSSLGQMNTEAFF. For the CDR3, the DNA is TGTGCCAGCAGTTCTCTGGGACAGATGAACACTGAAGCTTTCTTT. This chain connects TRBV6-2 or TRBV6-3 to TRBJ1-1, with 7 nucleotides matching TRBD1. The CDR3 loop spans 15 amino acids. Germline V gene data show CDR1 as MNHEY and CDR2 as SVGEGT. After removal of 4 bases from V and 0 bases from J, the junction contained 5 bases not matched to a gene.

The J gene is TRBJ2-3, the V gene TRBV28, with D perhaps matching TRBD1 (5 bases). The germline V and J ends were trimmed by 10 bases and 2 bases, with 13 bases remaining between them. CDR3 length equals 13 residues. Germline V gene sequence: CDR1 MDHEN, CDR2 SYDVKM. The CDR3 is CAIWGSYTDTQYF. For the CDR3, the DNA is TGTGCCATTTGGGGCTCTTACACAGATACGCAGTATTTT.

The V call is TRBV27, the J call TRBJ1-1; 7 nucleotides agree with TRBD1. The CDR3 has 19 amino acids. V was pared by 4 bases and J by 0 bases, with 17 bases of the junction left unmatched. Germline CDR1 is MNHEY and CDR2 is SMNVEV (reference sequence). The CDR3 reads CASSSPSTLGGWLNTEAFF. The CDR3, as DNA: TGTGCCAGCAGTTCACCAAGTACCCTAGGGGGCTGGTTGAACACTGAAGCTTTCTTT.

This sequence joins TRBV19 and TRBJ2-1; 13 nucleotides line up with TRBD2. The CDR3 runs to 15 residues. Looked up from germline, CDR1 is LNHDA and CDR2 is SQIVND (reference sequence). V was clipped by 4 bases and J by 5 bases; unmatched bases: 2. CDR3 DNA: TGTGCCAGTAGTACAGGGACTAGCGGGAACAATGAGCAGTTCTTC. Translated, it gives CASSTGTSGNNEQFF.

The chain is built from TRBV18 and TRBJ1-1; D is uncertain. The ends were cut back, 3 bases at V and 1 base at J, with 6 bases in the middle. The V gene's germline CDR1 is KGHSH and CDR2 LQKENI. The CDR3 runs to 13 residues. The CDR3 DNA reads TGTGCCAGCTCACCTTTGGGGAACACTGAAGCTTTCTTT. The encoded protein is CASSPLGNTEAFF.

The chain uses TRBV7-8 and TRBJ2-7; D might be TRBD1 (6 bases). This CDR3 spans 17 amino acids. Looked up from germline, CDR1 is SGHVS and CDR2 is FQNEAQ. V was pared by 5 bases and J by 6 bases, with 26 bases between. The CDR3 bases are TGTGCCAGCAGCCGGATGTCGGACCAGGGGAAGGCGGGCGAGCAGTACTTC. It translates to CASSRMSDQGKAGEQYF.

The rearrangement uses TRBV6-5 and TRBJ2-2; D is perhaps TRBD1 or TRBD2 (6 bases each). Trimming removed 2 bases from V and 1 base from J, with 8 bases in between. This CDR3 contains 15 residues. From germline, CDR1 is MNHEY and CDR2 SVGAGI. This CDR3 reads CASSYGGGNTGELFF. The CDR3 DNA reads TGTGCCAGCAGTTACGGAGGGGGGAACACCGGGGAGCTGTTTTTT.

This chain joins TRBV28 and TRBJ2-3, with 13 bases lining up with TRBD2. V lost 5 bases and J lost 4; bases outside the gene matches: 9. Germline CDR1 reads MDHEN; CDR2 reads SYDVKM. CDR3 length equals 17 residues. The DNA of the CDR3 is TGTGCCAGCAGTCCCAGGACTAGCGGGAGAATCGCAGATACGCAGTATTTT. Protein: CASSPRTSGRIADTQYF.

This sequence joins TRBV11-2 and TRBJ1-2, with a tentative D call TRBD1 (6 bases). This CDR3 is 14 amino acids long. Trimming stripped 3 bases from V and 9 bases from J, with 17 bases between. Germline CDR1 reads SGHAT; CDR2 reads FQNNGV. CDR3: CASSFTDSQGRYTF. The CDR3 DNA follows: TGTGCCAGCAGCTTCACGGACTCTCAGGGGCGCTACACCTTC.

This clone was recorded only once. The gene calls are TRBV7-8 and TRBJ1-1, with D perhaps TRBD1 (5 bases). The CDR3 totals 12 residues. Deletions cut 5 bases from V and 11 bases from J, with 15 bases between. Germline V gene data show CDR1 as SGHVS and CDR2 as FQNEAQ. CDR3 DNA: TGTGCCAGCAGCCCGGGGGGGGGTAAGGCTTTCTTT. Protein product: CASSPGGGKAFF.

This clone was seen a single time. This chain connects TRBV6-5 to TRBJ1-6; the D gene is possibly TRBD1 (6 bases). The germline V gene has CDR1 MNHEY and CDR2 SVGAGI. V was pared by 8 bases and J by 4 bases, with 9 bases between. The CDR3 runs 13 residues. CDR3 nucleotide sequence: TGTGCCAGCCGGACAGTTTATAATTCACCCCTCCACTTT. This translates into CASRTVYNSPLHF.

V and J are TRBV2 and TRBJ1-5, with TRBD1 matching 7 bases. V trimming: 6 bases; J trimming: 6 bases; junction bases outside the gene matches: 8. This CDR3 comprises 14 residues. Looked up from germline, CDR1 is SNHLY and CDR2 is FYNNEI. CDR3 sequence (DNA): TGTGCCAGCAGCGCGGACAGGATCGGTCAGCCCCAGCATTTT. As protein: CASSADRIGQPQHF.

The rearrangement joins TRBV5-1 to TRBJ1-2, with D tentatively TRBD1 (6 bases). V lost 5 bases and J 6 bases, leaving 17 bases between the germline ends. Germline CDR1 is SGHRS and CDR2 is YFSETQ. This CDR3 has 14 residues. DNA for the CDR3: TGCGCCAGCAGGCCCGAGGGGGGGCGGAATGGCTACACCTTC. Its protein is CASRPEGGRNGYTF.

The CDR3 DNA is TGTGCCAGCAGTCCGAGTTCCTACGAGCAGTACTTC. Protein sequence: CASSPSSYEQYF. The chain links TRBV6-6 to TRBJ2-7, with no clear D. Trimming took 5 bases from V and 1 from J, leaving 6 bases between them. Germline V gene sequence: CDR1 MNHNY, CDR2 SVGAGI (reference sequence). This CDR3 contains 12 residues.

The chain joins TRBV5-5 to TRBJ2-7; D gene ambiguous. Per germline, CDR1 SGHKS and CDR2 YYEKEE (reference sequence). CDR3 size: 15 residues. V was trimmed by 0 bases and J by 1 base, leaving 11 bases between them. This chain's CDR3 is CASSLELASSYEQYF. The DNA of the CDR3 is TGTGCCAGCAGCTTGGAATTGGCATCGTCCTACGAGCAGTACTTC.

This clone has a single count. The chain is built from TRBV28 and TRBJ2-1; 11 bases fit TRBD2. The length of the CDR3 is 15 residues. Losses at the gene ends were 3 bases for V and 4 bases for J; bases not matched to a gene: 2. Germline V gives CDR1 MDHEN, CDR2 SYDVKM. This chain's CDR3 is CASSFRTSGYNEQFF. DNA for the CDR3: TGTGCCAGCAGTTTCCGGACTAGCGGGTACAATGAGCAGTTCTTC.

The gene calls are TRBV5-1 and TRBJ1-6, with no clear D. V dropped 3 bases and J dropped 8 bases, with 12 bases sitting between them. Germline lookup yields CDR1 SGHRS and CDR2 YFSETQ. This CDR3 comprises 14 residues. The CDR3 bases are TGCGCCAGCAGCTACCCGCCGGCAGATTCACCCCTCCACTTT. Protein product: CASSYPPADSPLHF.

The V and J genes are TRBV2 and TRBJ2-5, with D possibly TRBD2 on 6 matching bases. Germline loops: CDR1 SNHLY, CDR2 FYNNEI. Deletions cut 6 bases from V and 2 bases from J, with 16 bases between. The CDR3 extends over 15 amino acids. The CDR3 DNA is TGTGCCAGCAGGAGACTAGGGTCTCAGCAAGAGACCCAGTACTTC. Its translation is CASRRLGSQQETQYF.

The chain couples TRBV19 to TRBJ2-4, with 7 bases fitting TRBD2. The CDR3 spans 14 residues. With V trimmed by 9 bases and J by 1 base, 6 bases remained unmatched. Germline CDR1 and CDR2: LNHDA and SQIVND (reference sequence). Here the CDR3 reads CASLGGPAKNIQYF. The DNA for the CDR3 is TGTGCCAGCCTGGGAGGGCCGGCCAAAAACATTCAGTACTTC.

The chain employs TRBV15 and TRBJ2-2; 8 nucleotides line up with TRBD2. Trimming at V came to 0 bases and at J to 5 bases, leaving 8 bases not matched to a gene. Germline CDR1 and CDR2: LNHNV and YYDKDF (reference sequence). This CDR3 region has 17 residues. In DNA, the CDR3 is TGTGCCACCAGCAGAGATTTGGGGACTAGGGGGACCGGGGAGCTGTTTTTT. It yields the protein CATSRDLGTRGTGELFF.

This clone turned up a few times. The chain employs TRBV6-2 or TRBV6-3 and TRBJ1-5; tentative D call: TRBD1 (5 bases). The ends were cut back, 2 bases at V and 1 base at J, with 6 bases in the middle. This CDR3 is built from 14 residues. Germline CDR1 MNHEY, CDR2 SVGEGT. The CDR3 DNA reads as TGTGCCAGCAGTTACGGGGGGAGCAATCAGCCCCAGCATTTT. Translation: CASSYGGSNQPQHF.

The CDR3 nucleotides are TGCGCCAGCAGCCGGACCACCAAGAAAGCAGATACGCAGTATTTT. It specifies CASSRTTKKADTQYF. The chain couples TRBV4-3 to TRBJ2-3; D is ambiguous. The V end was cut by 4 bases, the J end by 4 bases, with 15 bases between. From germline, CDR1 is LGHNA and CDR2 YSLEER. The CDR3 runs to 15 residues.

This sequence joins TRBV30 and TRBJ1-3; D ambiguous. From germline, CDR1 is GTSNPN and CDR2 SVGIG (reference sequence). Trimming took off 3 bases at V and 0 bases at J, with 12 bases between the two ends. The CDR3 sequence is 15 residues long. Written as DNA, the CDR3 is TGTGCCTGGAGCGAGGTCGGAGGCTCTGGAAACACCATATATTTT. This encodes CAWSEVGGSGNTIYF.